The source of this TCR beta chain is a study of cytomegalovirus exposure and HLA in healthy donors. This clone was seen a few times. Antigen unknown. General observations from the study: Later analysis identified a missense DCLRE1C variant that was linked to TCR beta V- and J-gene trimming. Earlier results showed most TCR beta V segments being productive about 87% or about 30% of the time. Among the most significant clusters, several appeared linked to common viral pathogens in a later analysis.

Both 60 Vbeta primers and 13 Jbeta primers went into the PCR. Data came from immunoSEQ multiplex PCR; TCRdb stores just in-frame clones and leaves some out. The sample shows under 130,000 clones, 12% to 15% of them seen only once. Sequencing was done on a sample of PBMCs. This TCR was sampled from a female donor in good health and CMV-seronegative.

The chain's CDR3 is CASSLVQGAYGYTF. CDR3 DNA sequence: TGTGCCAGCAGCTTAGTACAGGGAGCTTATGGCTACACCTTC. The gene calls are TRBV7-2 and TRBJ1-2, with TRBD1 as a possible D gene (6 bases). The germline V gene has CDR1 SGHTA and CDR2 FQGNSA. The CDR3 has 14 amino acids. V lost 1 base and J 5 bases, leaving 11 bases between the germline ends.